The source of this T cell receptor beta chain is a study of identical twins. Study-level results: For monozygotic twins, models underestimated out-of-frame TCR alpha sharing. Beta clonotypes that were abundant in cord blood contained fewer insertions, a pattern absent from memory repertoires.

This clonotype has at least ten counts. Its antigen is still unknown. TCRdb analysed the 5' RACE reads with MiXCR anew, one entry per CDR3 protein. Of approximately 620,000 distinct CDR3 sequences in the sample, about 9.4% were seen once. V lost 5 bases and J lost 10; bases outside the gene matches: 13. The length of the CDR3 is 14 residues. These data were likewise used in another study, on yellow fever vaccine responses in identical twins.

The clonotype comes from a woman aged 18-29 years in good health. The chain carries TRBV12-3 or TRBV12-4 and TRBJ1-2, with 7 bases that match TRBD1. Sequencing was carried out using PBMCs. CDR3 DNA sequence: TGTGCCAGCAGTCCGCAGGGGGTTATAAGTGACTACACCTTC. This codes for CASSPQGVISDYTF.